These T cell receptor beta chains were read from a single sample in a study of graft-versus-host responses after intestinal transplantation. Profiling relied on immunoSEQ multiplex PCR, and the TCRdb table lists in-frame clones only, not all of them. The profile shows 85,000 to 90,000 clones, under 85% of them singletons. These TCRs are of unknown antigen specificity. Sequencing was performed on unstimulated CD8+ T cells sorted from spleen or lymph node cells, taken before intestinal transplant. These receptor sequences come from a human donor who received an intestinal transplant. Each CDR3 is given with its conserved first and last residue. The order of the fields is D gene, clone size, V gene, J gene, CDR3 DNA, CDR3 protein. The D gene is left open where the match is weak. Expanded clones are given a class, and other clones once, few, many or no size at all.

d_call: -; clone_size: once; v_call: TRBV5-4; j_call: TRBJ2-3; cdr3_nt: TGTGCCAGCAGCTCTGCTGAAGCGGGTTACACAGATACGCAATATTTT; cdr3_aa: CASSSAEAGYTDTQYF
d_call: -; clone_size: -; v_call: TRBV11-2; j_call: TRBJ2-1; cdr3_nt: TGTGCCAGCAGCTTCTACGGCAGGGGAGGCGAGGATGAGCAGTTCTTC; cdr3_aa: CASSFYGRGGEDEQFF
d_call: -; clone_size: -; v_call: TRBV12-5; j_call: TRBJ2-1; cdr3_nt: TGTGCTAGTGGTTTTGGGACTGCGTACTATGAGCAGTTCTTC; cdr3_aa: CASGFGTAYYEQFF
d_call: -; clone_size: -; v_call: TRBV29-1; j_call: TRBJ1-2; cdr3_nt: TGCAGCGTTGAAGGGCATGGCTACACCTTC; cdr3_aa: CSVEGHGYTF
d_call: TRBD1; clone_size: -; v_call: TRBV5-4; j_call: TRBJ1-1; cdr3_nt: TGTGCCAGCAGCTCCGGGACAGGGGATGTTCCTGAAGCTTTCTTT; cdr3_aa: CASSSGTGDVPEAFF
d_call: -; clone_size: few; v_call: TRBV19; j_call: TRBJ2-1; cdr3_nt: TGTGCCAGTAGTATAGGGGAGGACAGGAGCTCCTACAATGAGCAGTTCTTC; cdr3_aa: CASSIGEDRSSYNEQFF
d_call: -; clone_size: -; v_call: TRBV13; j_call: TRBJ2-1; cdr3_nt: TGTGCCAGCAGCCAAGAGACGCGTAGCTCGGAGTGGAATGAGCAGTTCTTC; cdr3_aa: CASSQETRSSEWNEQFF
d_call: -; clone_size: -; v_call: TRBV2; j_call: TRBJ2-3; cdr3_nt: TGTGCCAGCAGCGACAGGCTTTATACGCAGTATTTT; cdr3_aa: CASSDRLYTQYF
d_call: -; clone_size: -; v_call: TRBV13; j_call: TRBJ2-3; cdr3_nt: TGTGCCAGCAGCCTCGAGACTACGCAGTATTTT; cdr3_aa: CASSLETTQYF
d_call: TRBD1; clone_size: few; v_call: TRBV4-1; j_call: TRBJ2-7; cdr3_nt: TGCGCCAGCAGCCTGGGACAGGGAGACGAGCAGTACTTC; cdr3_aa: CASSLGQGDEQYF
d_call: -; clone_size: once; v_call: TRBV4-1; j_call: TRBJ1-1; cdr3_nt: TGCGCCAGCAGCCAAGAACTCCCGAACACTGAAGCTTTCTTT; cdr3_aa: CASSQELPNTEAFF
d_call: -; clone_size: few; v_call: TRBV6-5; j_call: TRBJ1-4; cdr3_nt: TGTGCCAGCAGTTACTCGGTGTATTCGATAGGTGAAAAACTGTTTTTT; cdr3_aa: CASSYSVYSIGEKLFF
d_call: TRBD1; clone_size: -; v_call: TRBV6-4; j_call: TRBJ1-5; cdr3_nt: TGTGCCAGCAGTGGAGGTGACAGGGTTTCACAGCCCCAGCATTTT; cdr3_aa: CASSGGDRVSQPQHF
d_call: -; clone_size: -; v_call: TRBV6-6; j_call: TRBJ2-3; cdr3_nt: TGTGCCAGCAGGAGCCCAACAGATACGCAGTATTTT; cdr3_aa: CASRSPTDTQYF
d_call: -; clone_size: -; v_call: TRBV29-1; j_call: TRBJ2-7; cdr3_nt: TGCAGCGTTGAACTTCGGGTGGGACGGGGACTCTCCTACGAGCAGTACTTC; cdr3_aa: CSVELRVGRGLSYEQYF
d_call: TRBD2; clone_size: -; v_call: TRBV27; j_call: TRBJ2-1; cdr3_nt: TGTGCCAGCAGTTTTTTCGCGGGGGGGCCAAATGAGCAGTTCTTC; cdr3_aa: CASSFFAGGPNEQFF
d_call: -; clone_size: -; v_call: TRBV10-3; j_call: TRBJ1-1; cdr3_nt: TGTGCCATCAGTGATAGAGTGCCGGGACTGACGAACACTGAAGCTTTCTTT; cdr3_aa: CAISDRVPGLTNTEAFF
d_call: -; clone_size: -; v_call: TRBV9; j_call: TRBJ2-7; cdr3_nt: TGTGCCAGCAGCCCAGGACACGGATCCTACGAGCAGTACTTC; cdr3_aa: CASSPGHGSYEQYF
d_call: -; clone_size: -; v_call: TRBV5-6; j_call: TRBJ2-7; cdr3_nt: TGTGCCAGCAGCTTGGTTCAGAATTTAAACGAGCAGTACTTC; cdr3_aa: CASSLVQNLNEQYF
d_call: -; clone_size: -; v_call: TRBV23-1; j_call: TRBJ2-1; cdr3_nt: TGCGCCAGCAGTCAATCACCCAGGGTAATCGGCAATGAGCAGTTCTTC; cdr3_aa: CASSQSPRVIGNEQFF
d_call: -; clone_size: -; v_call: TRBV5-1; j_call: TRBJ1-2; cdr3_nt: TGCGCCAGCAGCGCGGTACCCAACTATGGCTACACCTTC; cdr3_aa: CASSAVPNYGYTF
d_call: -; clone_size: once; v_call: TRBV10-1; j_call: TRBJ2-5; cdr3_nt: TGCGCCAGCAGTGAATACGGTTGGGAGCAGTACTTC; cdr3_aa: CASSEYGWEQYF
d_call: TRBD1; clone_size: -; v_call: TRBV5-6; j_call: TRBJ1-5; cdr3_nt: TGTGCCAGCAGCTTGCGGGCGACAGGGCGGAACAATCAGCCCCAGCATTTT; cdr3_aa: CASSLRATGRNNQPQHF
d_call: TRBD1; clone_size: -; v_call: TRBV5-1; j_call: TRBJ1-6; cdr3_nt: TGCGCCAGCAGCTTGGGGGTCAGGGGGCTCTCACCCCTCCACTTT; cdr3_aa: CASSLGVRGLSPLHF
d_call: TRBD1; clone_size: -; v_call: TRBV10-3; j_call: TRBJ1-1; cdr3_nt: TGTGCCATCAGTGAACACGGGGGACAGGGGCCTGAAGCTTTCTTT; cdr3_aa: CAISEHGGQGPEAFF
d_call: -; clone_size: -; v_call: TRBV27; j_call: TRBJ2-2; cdr3_nt: TGTGCCAGCAGTTTAACCCCGCAGGGGCTATCCACCGGGGAGCTGTTTTTT; cdr3_aa: CASSLTPQGLSTGELFF
d_call: TRBD1; clone_size: -; v_call: TRBV6-4; j_call: TRBJ2-2; cdr3_nt: TGTGCCAGCAGTGCGACAGGGTTCGGCACCGGGGAGCTGTTTTTT; cdr3_aa: CASSATGFGTGELFF
d_call: TRBD2; clone_size: -; v_call: TRBV4-1; j_call: TRBJ2-1; cdr3_nt: TGCGCCAGCAGCCAAGGAAGCGGGGGTGAGCAGTTCTTC; cdr3_aa: CASSQGSGGEQFF
d_call: TRBD1; clone_size: -; v_call: TRBV7-6; j_call: TRBJ1-6; cdr3_nt: TGTGCCAGCAGCATCGACAGGGGGATAAGCTCACCCCTCCACTTT; cdr3_aa: CASSIDRGISSPLHF
d_call: -; clone_size: few; v_call: TRBV9; j_call: TRBJ2-3; cdr3_nt: TGTGCCAGCAGCGTAGGGGTTCAGGAAGCAGGACTTCAGTATTTT; cdr3_aa: CASSVGVQEAGLQYF
d_call: -; clone_size: -; v_call: TRBV9; j_call: TRBJ2-7; cdr3_nt: TGTGCCAGCAGCTCCCACCCGGAGAAGGGTTTATACGAGCAGTACTTC; cdr3_aa: CASSSHPEKGLYEQYF
d_call: -; clone_size: -; v_call: TRBV12-5; j_call: TRBJ2-3; cdr3_nt: TGTGCTAGTGGTTTAGTAGGGGGGAGCACAGATACGCAGTATTTT; cdr3_aa: CASGLVGGSTDTQYF
d_call: -; clone_size: -; v_call: TRBV4-1; j_call: TRBJ2-7; cdr3_nt: TGCGCCAGCAGCCATGGACAGCCCTACGAGCAGTACTTC; cdr3_aa: CASSHGQPYEQYF
d_call: TRBD2; clone_size: -; v_call: TRBV5-6; j_call: TRBJ2-7; cdr3_nt: TGTGCCAGCAGCTTGGCCGGGGTGTGCGGGGGATTCCGCTCCTACGAGCAGTACTTC; cdr3_aa: CASSLAGVCGGFRSYEQYF
d_call: -; clone_size: -; v_call: TRBV2; j_call: TRBJ2-7; cdr3_nt: TGTGCCAGCAGTGCAGACAGTTACTCCTACGAGCAGTACTTC; cdr3_aa: CASSADSYSYEQYF
d_call: -; clone_size: once; v_call: TRBV16; j_call: TRBJ2-7; cdr3_nt: TGTGCCAGCAGCCAGGGGTACGAGCAGTACTTC; cdr3_aa: CASSQGYEQYF
d_call: -; clone_size: -; v_call: TRBV27; j_call: TRBJ2-1; cdr3_nt: TGTGCCAGCAGTTTAACGAATGTCGATGAGCAGTTCTTC; cdr3_aa: CASSLTNVDEQFF
d_call: TRBD2; clone_size: -; v_call: TRBV5-1; j_call: TRBJ2-7; cdr3_nt: TGCGCCAGCAGCCCCTTCCTCCCTAGCGGGAGAGTCCCCTACGAGCAGTACTTC; cdr3_aa: CASSPFLPSGRVPYEQYF